A single T cell receptor (beta chain) is shown here with its context. The CDR3 totals 15 residues. The junction had 7 bases not matched to a gene; V was cut back by 2 bases and J by 5 bases. Germline V gives CDR1 SGHDT, CDR2 YYEEEE. The data are from a study of cytomegalovirus exposure and HLA in healthy donors. PCR involved 60 Vbeta and 13 Jbeta primers. This table comes from immunoSEQ multiplex PCR, and its TCRdb copy is limited to in-frame clones, with some not included. This table has around 130,000 clones, around 77% appearing once. The sequenced sample consisted of PBMCs. This receptor was obtained from a man between 50 and 59 years old in good health and CMV-seronegative. V gene TRBV5-6 combines with J gene TRBJ2-5; 9 bases match TRBD1. The CDR3 protein is CASSFWDRVHETQYF. The CDR3 DNA reads as TGTGCCAGCAGCTTCTGGGACAGGGTCCATGAGACCCAGTACTTC. The full variable domain, rest sourced from reference TRBV5-6 and TRBJ2-5, is DAGVTQSPTHLIKTRGQQVTLRCSPKSGHDTVSWYQQALGQGPQFIFQYYEEEERQRGNFPDRFSGHQFPNYSSELNVNALLLGDSALYLCASSFWDRVHETQYFGPGTRLLVL.